The 19 T cell receptor beta chains in this list originate from one sample, sequenced in a study of blood T cell repertoires in COVID-19. Sequencing used immunoSEQ multiplex PCR; TCRdb keeps in-frame clones, though not all of them. The table has approximately 500,000 clones, 70% to 90% seen once; the top ten hold approximately 1.8%. Sequencing used PBMCs or T cells enriched from blood (not recorded which). The receptor source for this set is a woman aged 40 to 49 who had recovered from COVID-19.

The chain uses TRBV24-1 and TRBJ2-7; possible D gene TRBD1, 5 bases. V gave up 4 bases and J gave up 5 bases, with 8 bases separating them. The V gene's germline CDR1 is KGHDR and CDR2 SFDVKD. The CDR3 sequence is 12 residues long. This chain's CDR3 is CATSDSGNEQYF. The CDR3 DNA sequence: TGTGCCACCAGTGACTCAGGGAACGAGCAGTACTTC.

The chain is built from TRBV7-9 and TRBJ2-7; 8 nucleotides agree with TRBD2. The CDR3 contains 16 residues. The V and J ends lost 4 bases and 4 bases, in that order; junction bases with no gene match: 12. CDR1 and CDR2 (germline): SEHNR, FQNEAQ (reference sequence). DNA for the CDR3: TGTGCCAGCAGCTCCGGACCAGCGGGAGATTTATACGAGCAGTACTTC. Protein product: CASSSGPAGDLYEQYF.

V is TRBV4-2 and J is TRBJ2-2; 10 nucleotides align to TRBD2. In germline, CDR1 is LGHNA, CDR2 YNFKEQ. CDR3 length equals 18 residues. Losses at the gene ends were 3 bases for V and 5 bases for J; bases not matched to a gene: 12. The DNA for the CDR3 is TGTGCCAGCAGCCAGGATCATGTCGAGCGGGAGGGTACCGGGGAGCTGTTTTTT. Encoded protein: CASSQDHVEREGTGELFF.

The chain carries TRBV4-2 and TRBJ2-1; 13 positions agree with TRBD2. This CDR3 has 20 amino acids. Per the germline V gene, CDR1 is LGHNA and CDR2 is YNFKEQ. After removal of 5 bases from V and 10 bases from J, the junction contained 23 bases not matched to a gene. The CDR3 DNA follows: TGTGCCAGCAGCTCTGGGGGACTAGCGGGATTAAGGGGTTCCACCGACGAGCAGTTCTTC. Translating gives CASSSGGLAGLRGSTDEQFF.

This clone has just one count. The chain joins TRBV24-1 to TRBJ2-3; 8 nucleotides align to TRBD1. This CDR3 has 21 residues. Germline values: CDR1 KGHDR, CDR2 SFDVKD. J was trimmed by 0 bases and V by 2 bases; bases with no gene match: 18. The CDR3 sequence: CATSDSPGVVWRTGSTDTQYF. As DNA, the CDR3 is TGTGCCACCAGTGATTCTCCCGGCGTGGTGTGGCGGACAGGGAGCACAGATACGCAGTATTTT.

The chain couples TRBV19 to TRBJ1-1, with TRBD1 identical over 9 bases. The V gene end was trimmed by 6 bases and the J gene end by 5 bases; junction bases not matched to a gene: 10. CDR1 and CDR2 (germline): LNHDA, SQIVND (reference sequence). The CDR3 extends over 15 amino acids. The CDR3 loop is CASSKDRGVETEAFF. In DNA form, the CDR3 reads TGTGCCAGTAGCAAGGACAGGGGAGTAGAGACTGAAGCTTTCTTT. Supplemented by reference TRBV19 and TRBJ1-1, the full variable domain reads DGGITQSPKYLFRKEGQNVTLSCEQNLNHDAMYWYRQDPGQGLRLIYYSQIVNDFQKGDIAEGYSVSREKKESFPLTVTSAQKNPTAFYLCASSKDRGVETEAFFGQGTRLTVV.

The rearrangement links TRBV10-1 to TRBJ1-2; 9 nucleotides match TRBD1. This CDR3 is built from 14 residues. CDR1 WNHNN and CDR2 SYGVQD come from the germline V gene (reference sequence). V was pared by 5 bases and J by 6 bases, with 7 bases of the junction left unmatched. The CDR3 spells CASSNTRTGDGYTF. The CDR3 DNA reads as TGCGCCAGCAGTAACACTCGGACAGGGGATGGCTACACCTTC.

The chain combines TRBV28 with TRBJ2-7; 9 bases line up with TRBD1. Germline CDR1 reads MDHEN; CDR2 reads SYDVKM. The J segment lost 3 bases and the V segment lost 8 bases, leaving 5 bases of the junction unmatched. This CDR3 is built from 13 residues. CDR3 DNA sequence: TGTGCCAGCGGGACAGGGCCAAACTACGAGCAGTACTTC. Its protein product is CASGTGPNYEQYF.

This chain uses TRBV29-1 with TRBJ1-3; D remains ambiguous. CDR1 SQVTM and CDR2 ANQGSEA come from the germline V gene. CDR3 length equals 16 residues. V was shortened by 8 bases and J by 0 bases, with 20 bases between the two germline ends. CDR3 region: CSCIIDTGFSGNTIYF. In DNA, the CDR3 is TGCAGCTGCATCATAGACACCGGTTTCTCTGGAAACACCATATATTTT.

This chain uses TRBV18 with TRBJ2-2, with TRBD2 matching over 9 bases. CDR1 is KGHSH, CDR2 LQKENI, per germline. Trimming at V came to 3 bases and at J to 6 bases, leaving 11 bases not matched to a gene. The CDR3 is made up of 17 amino acids. CDR3 region: CASSPNSGSGLAGELFF. The CDR3 DNA reads TGTGCCAGCTCACCGAATAGCGGGAGTGGTCTCGCCGGGGAGCTGTTTTTT.

This chain connects TRBV20-1 to TRBJ1-6; D ambiguous. The ends were cut back, 3 bases at V and 5 bases at J, with 8 bases in the middle. The CDR3 sequence is 13 residues long. Germline V CDR1 and CDR2: DFQATT, SNEGSKA (reference sequence). The DNA for the CDR3 is TGCAGTGCTAGTCAAACGGATAATTCACCCCTCCACTTT. It specifies CSASQTDNSPLHF.

The V call is TRBV13, the J call TRBJ2-7; possible D gene TRBD2, 6 bases. Germline V lookup: CDR1 PRHDT, CDR2 FYEKMQ (reference sequence). The CDR3 length is 16 residues. V lost 5 bases and J lost 0, with 17 bases in between. The CDR3 spells CASSITGEAGSYEQYF. CDR3 nucleotides: TGTGCCAGCAGCATAACCGGGGAGGCAGGCTCCTACGAGCAGTACTTC.

Only one count was recorded for this clone. The chain joins TRBV12-5 to TRBJ2-7; weak D call: TRBD2 (6 bases). Germline V gene sequence: CDR1 LGHNT, CDR2 FRNRAP. The CDR3 is made up of 21 amino acids. V was pared by 0 bases and J by 2 bases, with 29 bases between. The CDR3 DNA reads as TGTGCTAGTGGTTTGGTACTGGGGACTTTTCTTCCGGGCCCGGGGGCCTACGAGCAGTACTTC. The encoded protein is CASGLVLGTFLPGPGAYEQYF.

This sequence joins TRBV6-1 and TRBJ1-2, with a possible D match to TRBD1 (6 bases). The germline V gene encodes CDR1 MNHNS and CDR2 SASEGT. Trimming took off 2 bases at V and 3 bases at J, with 7 bases between the two ends. The CDR3 runs to 13 residues. CDR3 in amino acids: CASSETGYYGYTF. CDR3 bases: TGTGCCAGCAGTGAAACAGGGTACTATGGCTACACCTTC.

J is TRBJ2-7 and V is TRBV19; a weak D match, TRBD2 (5 bases). CDR1 and CDR2 from the germline V gene are LNHDA and SQIVND (reference sequence). V lost 5 bases to trimming and J lost 7 bases, with 12 bases between them. This CDR3 is built from 12 residues. The CDR3 is CASSFKTGEQYF. DNA for the CDR3: TGTGCCAGTAGTTTCAAGACGGGGGAGCAGTACTTC.

The V call is TRBV3-1 (or the pseudogene TRBV3-2), the J call TRBJ1-4; 7 nucleotides align to TRBD1. Germline V gene data show CDR1 as LGHDT and CDR2 as YNNKEL (reference sequence). J gave up 0 bases and V 4 bases, and 5 bases lay outside the gene matches. This CDR3 contains 16 residues. CDR3 region: CASSPRGTATNEKLFF. DNA for the CDR3: TGTGCCAGCAGCCCGCGTGGGACAGCAACTAATGAAAAACTGTTTTTT.

CDR3 amino acids: CASSQETGGPYEQYF. CDR3 coding DNA: TGCGCCAGCAGCCAAGAGACAGGAGGCCCATACGAGCAGTACTTC. V usage is TRBV4-1 and J usage is TRBJ2-7, with a weak D call TRBD1 (6 bases). Between the trimmed V and J ends, which lost 0 bases and 4 bases, there was a span of 13 bases. Germline V gene data show CDR1 as MGHRA and CDR2 as YSYEKL. The CDR3 has 15 residues.

This clone was picked up one time. The genes are TRBV9 and TRBJ2-1; possible D gene TRBD1, 6 bases. The ends were cut back, 4 bases at V and 4 bases at J, with 21 bases in the middle. This CDR3 contains 17 residues. Germline CDR1 is SGDLS and CDR2 is YYNGEE. The CDR3 loop reads CASSLGTRGQGYNEQFF. DNA of the CDR3: TGTGCCAGCAGCCTCGGCACCAGGGGCCAGGGGTACAATGAGCAGTTCTTC.

This chain uses TRBV29-1 with TRBJ1-2; the D is unclear. The CDR3 has 11 residues. V lost 3 bases to trimming and J lost 4 bases, with 6 bases between them. The germline V gene encodes CDR1 SQVTM and CDR2 ANQGSEA. The CDR3 sequence is CSVDDTYGYTF. The CDR3 DNA sequence: TGCAGCGTTGACGACACCTATGGCTACACCTTC.